This T cell receptor beta chain emerged from a study of shared clonotypes between healthy human individuals. The CDR3 runs 15 residues. Germline loops: CDR1 SEHNR, CDR2 FQNEAQ (reference sequence). V trimming: 1 base; J trimming: 2 bases; junction bases outside the gene matches: 5. Replicate PCRs run on unsorted PBMC used 250 to 350 ng DNA, which was approximately 30,000 T cell genomes. Sequenced by immunoSEQ multiplex PCR; TCRdb stores in-frame clones only, minus some. This sample has about 480,000 clones, with almost 80% found just once. Sequenced material: PBMCs. The gene calls are TRBV7-9 and TRBJ2-7, with TRBD1 matching 7 bases. The receptor comes from a woman between 40 and 50 years old in good health. Some clones in this sample may be carry-over from other donors' samples. The CDR3 sequence is CASSLDYRGPYEQYF. CDR3 bases: TGTGCCAGCAGCTTAGACTACAGGGGACCCTACGAGCAGTACTTC.